The clone carrying this T cell receptor beta chain was seen a few times. What it binds is not known. Researchers built TCR beta libraries using quantitative 5'-RACE with molecular barcodes. TCRdb re-called the 5' RACE reads with MiXCR, one entry per CDR3 protein. Among over 700,000 distinct CDR3 sequences listed, 15% to 20% were seen once. These data originate in a study of CD8 T cells in ankylosing spondylitis. Study-wide results and limits: Reportedly, matched ankylosing spondylitis synovial fluid was significantly enriched for disease-linked clones. Reactive arthritis synovial fluid and blood previously showed some of these motif variants. What seemed typical of ankylosing spondylitis blood was a TCR beta motif built from roughly 8 highly homologous variants.

The clonotype originates from a male donor with ankylosing spondylitis. The sequenced sample consisted of blood, either unsorted or a sorted T cell fraction (not recorded which).

The CDR3 sequence: CASSLGTGDSALFF. The DNA for the CDR3 is TGTGCCAGCAGCCTAGGGACAGGGGATTCGGCACTGTTTTTT. The chain joins TRBV7-9 to TRBJ1-4; 10 bases fit TRBD1. With 5 bases clipped from V and 13 bases from J, the junction kept 10 bases outside the gene matches. CDR3 length: 14 amino acids. Germline-derived CDR1 and CDR2 are SEHNR and FQNEAQ (reference sequence).